The rows below give T cell receptor beta chains drawn from one sample of a study of T cells in Graves' hyperthyroidism and ophthalmopathy. TCRdb re-called the multiplex PCR reads through MiXCR, storing one row per CDR3 protein. The sample lists approximately 250,000 distinct CDR3 sequences; around 26% were seen once. Sequencing used blood. The receptors shown here come from a woman aged 40 to 50 with Graves' ophthalmopathy. The CDR3 runs from the conserved cysteine through the conserved F or W. Each record gives: CDR3 protein, CDR3 DNA, clone size, D gene, J gene, CDR3 length, V gene. The D gene is left open where the match is weak. Size tells how often a clone was seen (once, few, many) or the class of an expanded clone, and some rows leave it out.

CASSFVTARSQETQYF	TGTGCCAGCAGTTTTGTGACGGCAAGATCGCAAGAGACCCAGTACTTC	many	.	TRBJ2-5	16	TRBV12-3/TRBV12-4
CASSYGDRSYEQYF	TGTGCCAGCAGTTACGGGGACAGATCCTACGAGCAGTACTTC	many	TRBD1	TRBJ2-7	14	TRBV6-5
CASSLSGGAIYGYTF	TGTGCCAGCAGCTTAAGTGGGGGCGCAATCTACGGCTACACCTTC	.	.	TRBJ1-2	15	TRBV7-8
CSVEEDSISYEQYF	TGCAGCGTTGAAGAGGACAGCATCTCCTACGAGCAGTACTTC	many	.	TRBJ2-7	14	TRBV29-1
CASSFGGGPTDTQYF	TGCGCCAGCAGCTTTGGGGGGGGGCCCACAGATACGCAGTATTTT	.	.	TRBJ2-3	15	TRBV5-1
CASSPLKETQYF	TGTGCCAGCAGTCCCCTCAAAGAGACCCAGTACTTC	many	.	TRBJ2-5	12	TRBV28
CASSQGLGDQETQYF	TGTGCCAGCAGCCAAGGTTTAGGCGACCAAGAGACCCAGTACTTC	large	.	TRBJ2-5	15	TRBV3-1
CSVRGEAGNTIYF	TGCAGCGTCCGTGGGGAAGCTGGAAACACCATATATTTT	.	.	TRBJ1-3	13	TRBV29-1
CASRLGLAGATWETQYF	TGTGCCAGCAGGCTGGGACTAGCGGGAGCCACTTGGGAGACCCAGTACTTC	many	TRBD2	TRBJ2-5	17	TRBV28
CASSPDRGGHAEAFF	TGTGCCAGCTCACCAGATCGGGGAGGTCACGCTGAAGCTTTCTTT	.	.	TRBJ1-1	15	TRBV18
CASSLDNVLAGETQYF	TGTGCCAGCAGCTTGGACAACGTACTAGCGGGGGAGACCCAGTACTTC	many	TRBD2	TRBJ2-5	16	TRBV5-4
CASSYYPGQGAYGYTF	TGTGCCAGCAGCTACTACCCGGGCCAGGGCGCCTATGGCTACACCTTC	many	.	TRBJ1-2	16	TRBV11-2
CATSPTVSGASYEQYF	TGTGCCACCAGTCCCACGGTCAGCGGGGCGTCCTACGAGCAGTACTTC	many	TRBD2	TRBJ2-7	16	TRBV15
CSAHPGTGGFAEAFF	TGCAGTGCTCACCCCGGGACAGGGGGATTCGCTGAAGCTTTCTTT	few	TRBD1	TRBJ1-1	15	TRBV20-1
CSARPGLAGGPRVSF	TGCAGTGCGAGACCAGGACTAGCGGGAGGGCCTCGAGTTTCTTTC	many	TRBD2	TRBJ2-6	15	TRBV20-1
CASSSGLAGNYEQYF	TGTGCCAGCAGCTCAGGACTAGCGGGCAACTACGAGCAGTACTTC	many	TRBD2	TRBJ2-7	15	TRBV7-2
CATSKGEDRSNQPQHF	TGTGCCACCAGCAAAGGAGAGGATCGGAGCAATCAGCCCCAGCATTTT	few	.	TRBJ1-5	16	TRBV15
CASSFRDQPQHF	TGTGCCAGCAGTTTTCGAGATCAGCCCCAGCATTTT	.	.	TRBJ1-5	12	TRBV27
CSAREPRLRGNEQYF	TGCAGTGCTAGAGAGCCGCGTCTAAGAGGGAACGAGCAGTACTTC	many	.	TRBJ2-7	15	TRBV20-1
CASSYGTVNNSPLHF	TGTGCCAGCAGTTACGGGACAGTTAATAATTCACCCCTCCACTTT	many	TRBD1	TRBJ1-6	15	TRBV6-5
CASSWRGTRGNPPLHF	TGTGCCAGCAGCTGGAGGGGCACGAGAGGGAATCCACCCCTCCACTTT	few	.	TRBJ1-6	16	TRBV11-2
CASNARDREYYEQYF	TGTGCCAGCAACGCGAGGGACAGGGAATACTACGAGCAGTACTTC	many	TRBD1	TRBJ2-7	15	TRBV28
CASSFGRMGETQYF	TGTGCCAGCAGCTTCGGACGGATGGGAGAGACCCAGTACTTC	many	.	TRBJ2-5	14	TRBV7-9
CASITGTGVFNSPLHF	TGTGCCAGCATTACCGGGACAGGGGTTTTCAATTCACCCCTCCACTTT	many	TRBD1	TRBJ1-6	16	TRBV28
CASSQALTGVEQYF	TGCGCCAGCAGCCAAGCCCTGACAGGGGTCGAGCAGTACTTC	many	TRBD1	TRBJ2-7	14	TRBV4-1
CASSQDRGLATYEQYF	TGTGCCAGCAGCCAAGATCGGGGCCTAGCAACCTACGAGCAGTACTTC	few	.	TRBJ2-7	16	TRBV3-1
CASSPGQGWYGYTF	TGTGCCAGCAGCCCCGGACAGGGCTGGTATGGCTACACCTTC	many	TRBD1	TRBJ1-2	14	TRBV7-3
CASSLMPQENYEQYF	TGTGCCAGCAGCTTAATGCCACAAGAAAACTACGAGCAGTACTTC	many	.	TRBJ2-7	15	TRBV7-2
CASSQVAENQPQHF	TGCGCCAGCAGCCAAGTAGCAGAAAATCAGCCCCAGCATTTT	many	.	TRBJ1-5	14	TRBV4-1
CATSDDKYSGANVLTF	TGTGCCACCAGTGATGATAAGTACTCTGGGGCCAACGTCCTGACTTTC	.	.	TRBJ2-6	16	TRBV24-1
CASRESGTQYYTF	TGTGCCAGCAGGGAGTCCGGGACACAGTACTACACCTTC	.	.	TRBJ1-2	13	TRBV6-1
CASTPGPGNTEAFF	TGTGCCAGTACCCCGGGGCCGGGGAACACTGAAGCTTTCTTT	many	.	TRBJ1-1	14	TRBV6-4
CASSFRDSPLHF	TGTGCCAGCAGTTTCCGGGACTCACCCCTCCACTTT	many	.	TRBJ1-6	12	TRBV27
CASSTHYGTEAFF	TGTGCCAGCAGCACTCATTACGGTACTGAAGCTTTCTTT	many	.	TRBJ1-1	13	TRBV7-6
CASKGDYGYTF	TGTGCCAGCAAGGGGGACTATGGCTACACCTTC	many	.	TRBJ1-2	11	TRBV2
CAGAGPHEQYF	TGTGCCGGGGCAGGACCCCACGAGCAGTACTTC	many	.	TRBJ2-7	11	TRBV30
CASSTTGTSGGWETQYF	TGTGCCAGCAGTACGACCGGGACTAGCGGGGGGTGGGAGACCCAGTACTTC	.	TRBD2	TRBJ2-5	17	TRBV6-1
CASRPGAVGELFF	TGTGCCAGCAGGCCAGGGGCAGTGGGGGAGCTGTTTTTT	many	.	TRBJ2-2	13	TRBV9
CASSLGTSGNEQYF	TGCGCCAGCAGCTTGGGCACTAGCGGGAACGAGCAGTACTTC	many	TRBD2	TRBJ2-7	14	TRBV5-1
CASSPGRGSETQHF	TGTGCCAGCAGCCCGGGGAGGGGGAGTGAGACCCAGCATTTT	many	.	TRBJ1-5	14	TRBV7-2
CASRPTGGALGYTF	TGTGCCAGCAGACCAACAGGGGGTGCCTTGGGCTACACCTTC	many	TRBD1	TRBJ1-2	14	TRBV2
CASSGHLAGGTPNTGELFF	TGTGCCAGCAGTGGACATCTAGCGGGAGGGACCCCGAACACCGGGGAGCTGTTTTTT	.	TRBD2	TRBJ2-2	19	TRBV6-1
CASTDRANQPQHF	TGTGCCAGTACCGACAGGGCAAATCAGCCCCAGCATTTT	many	TRBD1	TRBJ1-5	13	TRBV19
CATSRFARTAQETQYF	TGTGCCACCAGCAGGTTTGCGAGGACGGCACAAGAGACCCAGTACTTC	few	.	TRBJ2-5	16	TRBV15
CASSLGGGWNTEAFF	TGCGCCAGCAGCCTCGGTGGGGGTTGGAACACTGAAGCTTTCTTT	many	.	TRBJ1-1	15	TRBV5-1
CASSFAHSGANVLTF	TGTGCCAGCAGTTTCGCCCACTCTGGGGCCAACGTCCTGACTTTC	many	.	TRBJ2-6	15	TRBV28
CASSQGQTQYF	TGTGCCAGCAGTCAGGGCCAGACCCAGTACTTC	.	.	TRBJ2-5	11	TRBV25-1
CASGDRGLQPQHF	TGTGCCAGCGGGGACAGGGGGCTGCAGCCCCAGCATTTT	.	TRBD1	TRBJ1-5	13	TRBV2
CASTESSGGAGELFF	TGTGCCAGCACTGAGTCTAGCGGGGGGGCCGGGGAGCTGTTTTTT	.	TRBD2	TRBJ2-2	15	TRBV10-3
CASRQGLTGELFF	TGTGCCAGTAGACAGGGCCTCACCGGGGAGCTGTTTTTT	many	TRBD1	TRBJ2-2	13	TRBV6-5
CASSFRGNYNTGELFF	TGTGCCAGCAGTTTTCGAGGGAACTACAACACCGGGGAGCTGTTTTTT	many	.	TRBJ2-2	16	TRBV27
CAWGTISNQPQHF	TGTGCCTGGGGTACTATAAGCAATCAGCCCCAGCATTTT	many	.	TRBJ1-5	13	TRBV30
CAWRRGGGFTEAFF	TGTGCCTGGAGGCGCGGGGGAGGGTTCACTGAAGCTTTCTTT	.	.	TRBJ1-1	14	TRBV30
CASGAGTPQETQYF	TGTGCTAGTGGGGCCGGGACACCCCAAGAGACCCAGTACTTC	many	.	TRBJ2-5	14	TRBV12-5
CARNDRGEMETQYF	TGTGCCAGGAATGACAGGGGGGAAATGGAGACCCAGTACTTC	.	TRBD1	TRBJ2-5	14	TRBV19
CATSDLTSEGTGELFF	TGTGCCACCAGTGATTTGACTAGCGAAGGCACCGGGGAGCTGTTTTTT	many	TRBD2	TRBJ2-2	16	TRBV24-1
CASSEPLAGGETQYF	TGTGCCAGCAGTGAACCACTAGCGGGGGGAGAGACCCAGTACTTC	once	TRBD2	TRBJ2-5	15	TRBV27
CASSAALGNEQYF	TGTGCCAGCTCGGCGGCTTTGGGGAACGAGCAGTACTTC	.	.	TRBJ2-7	13	TRBV18
CASESGRVEETQYF	TGTGCCAGCGAAAGCGGGAGGGTGGAAGAGACCCAGTACTTC	.	TRBD2	TRBJ2-5	14	TRBV2
CATPGTWTSGANVLTF	TGTGCCACCCCGGGCACCTGGACCTCTGGGGCCAACGTCCTGACTTTC	.	.	TRBJ2-6	16	TRBV10-3